One sample yielded the 32 T cell receptor beta chains listed below, sequenced in a study of a mutant IDH1 vaccine in newly diagnosed glioma. As for time point: baseline, week 1 (first vaccination visit). Noted treatment: pre-vaccination baseline after standard-of-care therapy. TCRdb keeps only in-frame clones here, not all; method: immunoSEQ multiplex PCR. The sample shows 20,000 to 25,000 clones, over 75% of them seen only once. Sample: PBMCs, taken from a glioma patient treated with radiotherapy, temozolomide or both. The receptors stem from a man aged 35-49 years with glioma.

This clone has a single count. This chain links TRBV6-5 with TRBJ2-5, with 11 positions matching TRBD2. Looked up from germline, CDR1 is MNHEY and CDR2 is SVGAGI. CDR3 size: 16 residues. V lost 6 bases, J lost 4 bases, and 10 bases stayed unmatched. Written as DNA, the CDR3 is TGTGCCAGCAGCTACCCAATAGCGGGAGGGGGAGAGACCCAGTACTTC. Its translation is CASSYPIAGGGETQYF.

V usage is TRBV5-1 and J usage is TRBJ2-7, with 14 nucleotides matching TRBD2. CDR1 is SGHRS, CDR2 YFSETQ, per germline. CDR3 size: 15 residues. V shed 4 bases, J shed 5 bases, and the junction held 5 bases outside the gene matches. CDR3 in DNA: TGCGCCAGCAGCGTGACTAGCGGGAGGGCCCACGAGCAGTACTTC. Amino acids: CASSVTSGRAHEQYF.

This rearrangement joins TRBV27 to TRBJ2-6; D is undetermined. Trimming removed 7 bases from V and 3 bases from J, with 19 bases in between. From germline, CDR1 is MNHEY and CDR2 SMNVEV (reference sequence). This CDR3 is 17 amino acids long. The DNA for the CDR3 is TGTGCCAGCACGGCTTACGCCGCAGGTAGTGGGGCCAACGTCCTGACTTTC. Translation gives CASTAYAAGSGANVLTF.

The chain recombines TRBV25-1 with TRBJ1-1, with 11 bases matching TRBD1. Unmatched junction bases numbered 2, after V lost 3 bases and J lost 5 bases. The CDR3 extends over 14 amino acids. Germline CDR1 reads MGHDK; CDR2 reads SYGVNS. The DNA of the CDR3 is TGTGCCAGCAGTGAGGACAGGGGGCGAACTGAAGCTTTCTTT. Protein product: CASSEDRGRTEAFF.

The chain links TRBV9 to TRBJ2-5; D perhaps matches TRBD2 (6 bases). The germline gives CDR1 SGDLS, CDR2 YYNGEE. This CDR3 is 13 amino acids long. V lost 1 base, J lost 3 bases, and 7 bases lay in between. The CDR3 reads CASSVRREETQYF. CDR3 bases: TGTGCCAGCAGCGTAAGGAGGGAAGAGACCCAGTACTTC.

V usage is TRBV2 and J usage is TRBJ1-6; the D gene is possibly TRBD1 (5 bases). Trimming pared 4 bases from V and 10 bases from J, leaving 11 bases between. The CDR3 is 13 amino acids. Germline V gene sequence: CDR1 SNHLY, CDR2 FYNNEI. The CDR3 bases are TGTGCCAGCAGTGCGGGACCAGGGTCACCCCTCCACTTT. Its translation: CASSAGPGSPLHF.

The chain uses TRBV7-9 and TRBJ2-2; 7 nucleotides agree with TRBD1. V gave up 6 bases and J gave up 1 base; unmatched junction bases: 5. The germline CDR1 and CDR2 sequences are SEHNR and FQNEAQ (reference sequence). The CDR3 consists of 15 residues. In DNA form, the CDR3 reads TGTGCCAGCAGTTACAGACAGGGGAACACCGGGGAGCTGTTTTTT. This gives the protein CASSYRQGNTGELFF.

The rearrangement links TRBV7-2 to TRBJ2-3, with 8 nucleotides matching TRBD2. With 1 base clipped from V and 5 bases from J, the junction kept 8 bases outside the gene matches. This CDR3 has 16 amino acids. Germline V lookup: CDR1 SGHTA, CDR2 FQGNSA. For the CDR3, the DNA is TGTGCCAGCAGCTTAGGTGCGAGCGGGAGTGTAGATACGCAGTATTTT. It yields the protein CASSLGASGSVDTQYF.

The genes are TRBV5-4 and TRBJ1-6; D not certain. Germline CDR1 SGHNT, CDR2 YYREEE (reference sequence). V dropped 3 bases and J dropped 8 bases, with 12 bases sitting between them. CDR3 length: 14 amino acids. The CDR3 DNA is TGTGCCAGCAGCTCATATGGGCGGTATTCACCCCTCCACTTT. It specifies CASSSYGRYSPLHF. Combining the CDR3 with reference TRBV5-4 and TRBJ1-6 gives the whole variable domain ETGVTQSPTHLIKTRGQQVTLRCSSQSGHNTVSWYQQALGQGPQFIFQYYREEENGRGNFPPRFSGLQFPNYSSELNVNALELDDSALYLCASSSYGRYSPLHFGNGTRLTVT.

This sequence joins TRBV5-1 and TRBJ2-3; 9 bases are shared with TRBD2. The CDR3 loop spans 16 amino acids. Germline assignment: CDR1 SGHRS and CDR2 YFSETQ. V lost 3 bases, J lost 6 bases, and 11 bases stayed unmatched. The CDR3 loop reads CASSWKTSGVPDTQYF. As DNA, the CDR3 is TGCGCCAGCAGCTGGAAGACTAGCGGCGTCCCGGATACGCAGTATTTT.

The rearrangement joins TRBV4-2 to TRBJ2-2; D perhaps matches TRBD2 (7 bases). The germline gives CDR1 LGHNA, CDR2 YNFKEQ. This CDR3 region has 18 residues. The V end lost 3 bases, the J end lost 4 bases, and 21 bases lay between the germline ends. CDR3 bases: TGTGCCAGCAGCCACCTACTGGGGGGGGGCCTCGGCACCGGGGAGCTGTTTTTT. It is translated as CASSHLLGGGLGTGELFF.

The chain carries TRBV2 and TRBJ2-5; D possibly corresponds to TRBD2 (6 bases). The germline CDR1 and CDR2 sequences are SNHLY and FYNNEI. Trimming removed 5 bases at V and 2 bases at J, with 15 bases between. CDR3 length equals 15 residues. The chain's CDR3 is CASSFSGGAQETQYF. The DNA for the CDR3 is TGTGCCAGCAGTTTTAGTGGAGGGGCACAAGAGACCCAGTACTTC. Supplemented by reference TRBV2 and TRBJ2-5, the full variable domain reads EPEVTQTPSHQVTQMGQEVILRCVPISNHLYFYWYRQILGQKVEFLVSFYNNEISEKSEIFDDQFSVERPDGSNFTLKIRSTKLEDSAMYFCASSFSGGAQETQYFGPGTRLLVL.

The V and J genes are TRBV5-4 and TRBJ2-2; the match to TRBD2 covers 10 bases. J gave up 5 bases and V 0 bases, and 7 bases lay outside the gene matches. The CDR3 contains 17 residues. The germline gives CDR1 SGHNT, CDR2 YYREEE (reference sequence). The CDR3: CASSLGGLAGETGELFF. The CDR3 DNA sequence: TGTGCCAGCAGCTTGGGGGGGCTAGCGGGAGAAACCGGGGAGCTGTTTTTT.

The chain employs TRBV6-5 and TRBJ1-2; weak D call: TRBD1 (6 bases). The ends were cut back, 7 bases at V and 8 bases at J, with 23 bases in the middle. This CDR3 spans 15 amino acids. Germline CDR1 is MNHEY and CDR2 is SVGAGI. The CDR3 coding sequence is TGTGCCAGCACCTCACCTTTGGGGGGCTCTGGAGGCTACACCTTC. Translated, it gives CASTSPLGGSGGYTF.

J is TRBJ2-7 and V is TRBV7-2; D not resolved. The germline V and J ends were trimmed by 3 bases and 4 bases, with 10 bases remaining between them. The CDR3 has 13 amino acids. Looked up from germline, CDR1 is SGHTA and CDR2 is FQGNSA. For the CDR3, the DNA is TGTGCCAGCAGCTTTTCCCCAGCGTACGAGCAGTACTTC. Its protein product is CASSFSPAYEQYF. Complete variable domain (other parts from reference TRBV7-2 and TRBJ2-7): GAGVSQSPSNKVTEKGKDVELRCDPISGHTALYWYRQSLGQGLEFLIYFQGNSAPDKSGLPSDRFSAERTGGSVSTLTIQRTQQEDSAVYLCASSFSPAYEQYFGPGTRLTVT.

This chain joins TRBV4-1 and TRBJ1-2, with D possibly being TRBD1 (6 bases). The CDR3 is 13 amino acids. V lost 4 bases, J lost 2 bases, and 8 bases lay in between. Germline-derived CDR1 and CDR2 are MGHRA and YSYEKL. The CDR3 DNA follows: TGCGCCAGCAGCCCCACAGGGAACTATGGCTACACCTTC. As protein: CASSPTGNYGYTF.

The rearrangement uses TRBV7-2 and TRBJ1-5; D unclear. The V end lost 0 bases, the J end lost 9 bases, and 12 bases lay between the germline ends. The germline gives CDR1 SGHTA, CDR2 FQGNSA. The CDR3 totals 14 residues. CDR3: CASSLATAGGPQHF. In DNA, the CDR3 is TGTGCCAGCAGCTTAGCAACAGCGGGCGGGCCCCAGCATTTT.

The chain employs TRBV11-2 and TRBJ2-7; maybe TRBD1 (5 bases). V was shortened by 3 bases and J by 2 bases, with 17 bases between the two germline ends. This CDR3 is 16 amino acids long. CDR1 and CDR2 from the germline V gene are SGHAT and FQNNGV. The CDR3 protein is CASSLNPGYRTYEQYV. In nucleotides, the CDR3 is TGTGCCAGCAGCTTGAATCCAGGGTACCGGACCTACGAGCAGTACGTC.

The CDR3, as DNA: TGTGCCAGCAGCCCGGAGGGCAGGGCGAGCTACACCTTC. This sequence encodes CASSPEGRASYTF. V and J are TRBV5-4 and TRBJ1-2; maybe TRBD1 (5 bases). Trimming left V 4 bases short and J 9 bases short, with 16 bases between. Germline V gene data show CDR1 as SGHNT and CDR2 as YYREEE (reference sequence). The CDR3 runs to 13 residues.

The chain joins TRBV10-3 to TRBJ2-1; 9 bases line up with TRBD1. There are 14 residues in the CDR3. Germline V lookup: CDR1 ENHRY, CDR2 SYGVKD. With 2 bases clipped from V and 11 bases from J, the junction kept 7 bases outside the gene matches. The CDR3 reads CAISEGTGLNQQFF. CDR3 DNA: TGTGCCATCAGTGAGGGGACAGGGCTTAATCAGCAGTTCTTC.

The chain combines TRBV30 with TRBJ1-2; D gene uncertain. The V gene lost 2 bases and the J gene lost 3 bases, with 13 bases spanning the gap. This CDR3 has 14 amino acids. From germline, CDR1 is GTSNPN and CDR2 SVGIG (reference sequence). For the CDR3, the DNA is TGTGCCTGGAGTCCACAGAGGCACCACTATGGCTACACCTTC. As protein: CAWSPQRHHYGYTF.

The table lists this clone with a few counts. The gene calls are TRBV7-2 and TRBJ2-7; 7 bases match TRBD1. Germline V gives CDR1 SGHTA, CDR2 FQGNSA. V gave up 3 bases and J gave up 4 bases; unmatched junction bases: 3. The CDR3 is made up of 13 amino acids. CDR3 sequence: CASSFRQGYEQYF. In DNA form, the CDR3 reads TGTGCCAGCAGCTTCAGACAGGGTTACGAGCAGTACTTC.

CDR3 in DNA: TGTGCCAGCAAAAACCGGGGGTCCCCTAACTATGGCTACACCTTC. Translated: CASKNRGSPNYGYTF. The chain joins TRBV6-5 to TRBJ1-2; D might be TRBD1 (5 bases). The CDR3 loop spans 15 amino acids. Germline CDR1 MNHEY, CDR2 SVGAGI. Trimming took 7 bases from V and 0 from J, leaving 15 bases between them.

This chain uses TRBV10-3 with TRBJ2-6; unclear D gene. Deletions cut 1 base from V and 3 bases from J, with 7 bases between. This CDR3 has 15 residues. Germline-derived CDR1 and CDR2 are ENHRY and SYGVKD. DNA of the CDR3: TGTGCCATCAGTGAGTATACTGTTGGGGCCAACGTCCTGACTTTC. This translates into CAISEYTVGANVLTF.

The chain couples TRBV7-9 to TRBJ1-4; D perhaps matches TRBD1 (6 bases). Trimming cost V 4 bases and J 7 bases, with 16 bases left between them. CDR1 is SEHNR, CDR2 FQNEAQ, per germline (reference sequence). This CDR3 region has 15 residues. The CDR3: CASSSLTGSFEKLFF. DNA of the CDR3: TGTGCCAGCAGCTCATTAACAGGGTCGTTTGAAAAACTGTTTTTT.

The rearrangement links TRBV5-4 to TRBJ2-7, with D perhaps matching TRBD1 or TRBD2 (6 bases each). The germline CDR1 and CDR2 sequences are SGHNT and YYREEE (reference sequence). CDR3 size: 13 residues. V dropped 0 bases and J dropped 6 bases, with 10 bases sitting between them. This CDR3 reads CASSLEQGGEQYF. Here the CDR3 DNA reads TGTGCCAGCAGCTTGGAACAGGGAGGCGAGCAGTACTTC.

V gene TRBV18 combines with J gene TRBJ1-2; D call uncertain. The V end lost 6 bases, the J end lost 8 bases, and 28 bases lay between the germline ends. Germline CDR1 is KGHSH and CDR2 is LQKENI. The CDR3 is 17 residues long. This CDR3 is CASSPRGDALLSVGYTF. CDR3 in DNA: TGTGCCAGCTCCCCTCGGGGTGACGCATTATTATCCGTGGGCTACACCTTC.

The chain has TRBV10-3 and TRBJ2-2; the match to TRBD1 covers 9 bases. The CDR3 has 15 residues. V lost 6 bases to trimming and J lost 4 bases; unmatched junction nucleotides: 6. Germline V gene sequence: CDR1 ENHRY, CDR2 SYGVKD. The CDR3 sequence is CAISRQGDATGELFF. As DNA, the CDR3 is TGTGCCATCAGCCGACAGGGGGATGCCACCGGGGAGCTGTTTTTT.

The CDR3 sequence is CASSQLDTQYF. The CDR3 DNA reads TGTGCCAGCAGTCAGTTAGATACGCAGTATTTT. This chain joins TRBV7-9 and TRBJ2-3; D is ambiguous. CDR1 SEHNR and CDR2 FQNEAQ come from the germline V gene (reference sequence). The CDR3 has 11 amino acids. Trimming took 6 bases from V and 5 from J, leaving 6 bases between them.

This clone was seen a few times. The rearrangement joins TRBV4-2 to TRBJ1-5; TRBD1 aligns across 9 bases. CDR1 LGHNA and CDR2 YNFKEQ come from the germline V gene. The CDR3 spans 15 residues. After removal of 4 bases from V and 5 bases from J, the junction contained 6 bases not matched to a gene. The CDR3 DNA sequence: TGTGCCAGCAGCCCGATCGGGACAGGGCATCAGCCCCAGCATTTT. It is translated as CASSPIGTGHQPQHF.

The chain links TRBV11-2 to TRBJ1-2; the D is unclear. The CDR3 runs to 13 residues. The V end lost 1 base, the J end lost 6 bases, and 9 bases lay between the germline ends. Germline CDR1 and CDR2: SGHAT and FQNNGV. CDR3 sequence reads: CASSLGRNHGYTF. In nucleotides, the CDR3 is TGTGCCAGCAGCTTAGGGAGAAACCATGGCTACACCTTC.

This sequence joins TRBV6-5 and TRBJ1-4; TRBD1 matches at 7 bases. V lost 0 bases, J lost 10 bases, and 2 bases stayed unmatched. Germline V CDR1 and CDR2: MNHEY, SVGAGI. This CDR3 comprises 13 residues. The CDR3 spells CASSYSSGGKLFF. The DNA for the CDR3 is TGTGCCAGCAGTTACTCTTCAGGGGGAAAACTGTTTTTT.